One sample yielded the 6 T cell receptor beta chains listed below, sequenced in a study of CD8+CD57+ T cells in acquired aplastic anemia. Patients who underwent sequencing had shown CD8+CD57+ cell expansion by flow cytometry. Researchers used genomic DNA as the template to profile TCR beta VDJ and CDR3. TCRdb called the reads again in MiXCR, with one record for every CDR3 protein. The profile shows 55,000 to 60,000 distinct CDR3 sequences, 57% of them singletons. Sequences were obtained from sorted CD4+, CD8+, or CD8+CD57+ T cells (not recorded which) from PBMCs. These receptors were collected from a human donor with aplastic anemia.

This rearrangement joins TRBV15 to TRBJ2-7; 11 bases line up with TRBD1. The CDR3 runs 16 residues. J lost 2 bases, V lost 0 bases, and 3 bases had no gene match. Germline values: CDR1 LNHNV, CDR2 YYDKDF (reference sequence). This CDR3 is CATSRDRDRGTYEQYF. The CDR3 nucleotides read TGTGCCACCAGCAGAGACCGGGACAGGGGGACCTACGAGCAGTACTTC.

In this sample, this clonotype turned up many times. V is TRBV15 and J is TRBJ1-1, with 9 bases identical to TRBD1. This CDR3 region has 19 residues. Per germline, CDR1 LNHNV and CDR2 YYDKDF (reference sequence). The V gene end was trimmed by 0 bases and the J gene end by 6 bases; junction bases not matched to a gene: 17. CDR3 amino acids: CATSRDGTGFRKGHAEAFF. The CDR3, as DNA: TGTGCCACCAGCAGAGATGGGACAGGGTTTAGGAAGGGGCATGCTGAAGCTTTCTTT.

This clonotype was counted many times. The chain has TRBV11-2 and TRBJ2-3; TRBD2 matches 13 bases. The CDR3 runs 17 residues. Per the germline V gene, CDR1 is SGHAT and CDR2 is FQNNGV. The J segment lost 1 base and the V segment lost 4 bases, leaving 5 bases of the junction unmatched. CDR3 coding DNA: TGTGCCAGCAGCTCGACTAGCGGGGGGTCTGGCACAGATACGCAGTATTTT. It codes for CASSSTSGGSGTDTQYF.

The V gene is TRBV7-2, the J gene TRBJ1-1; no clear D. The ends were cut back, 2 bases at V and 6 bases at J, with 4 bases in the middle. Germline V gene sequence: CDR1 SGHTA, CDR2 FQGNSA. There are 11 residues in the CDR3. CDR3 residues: CASSLSSEAFF. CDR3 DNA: TGTGCCAGCAGCTTATCGTCTGAAGCTTTCTTT.

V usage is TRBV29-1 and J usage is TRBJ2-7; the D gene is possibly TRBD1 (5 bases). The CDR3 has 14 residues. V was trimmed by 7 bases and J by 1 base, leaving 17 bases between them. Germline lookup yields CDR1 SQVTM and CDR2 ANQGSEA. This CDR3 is CSARAAGLSYEQYF. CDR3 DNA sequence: TGCAGCGCCCGGGCCGCAGGGTTGTCCTACGAGCAGTACTTC.

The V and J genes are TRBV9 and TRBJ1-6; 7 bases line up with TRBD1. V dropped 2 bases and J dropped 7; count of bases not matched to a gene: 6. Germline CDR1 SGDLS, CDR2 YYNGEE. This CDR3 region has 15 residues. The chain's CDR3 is CASSVTGSVNSPLHF. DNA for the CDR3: TGTGCCAGCAGCGTGACAGGGTCAGTCAATTCACCCCTCCACTTT.